These 7 T cell receptor beta chains share one sample of origin, sequenced in a study of blood T cells in healthy people across ages. A second about 7 to 11 cycle PCR used barcoded and J-beta primers. Each CDR3 protein is one row after TCRdb ran MiXCR on the 5' RACE reads. Of 750,000 to 1,000,000 distinct CDR3 sequences in the sample, almost 30% were seen once. The same sample was also studied in work on T cells of mothers and their children.

The sample comprised blood. These receptors all stem from a woman between 35 and 50 years old in good health.

This clonotype has more than one count but fewer than ten. The V and J genes are TRBV7-2 and TRBJ1-2, with D unresolved. V gave up 7 bases and J gave up 8 bases, with 17 bases separating them. The CDR3 is 13 amino acids. Per the germline V gene, CDR1 is SGHTA and CDR2 is FQGNSA. The DNA of the CDR3 is TGTGCCAGCAAGCTTGGGGAGGCCGGGGGCTACACCTTC. It yields the protein CASKLGEAGGYTF.

The CDR3 nucleotides are TGCGCCAGCAACCAACTGGACGGAGCCTACAATGAGCAGTTCTTC. This codes for CASNQLDGAYNEQFF. The genes are TRBV5-1 and TRBJ2-1; no definite D call. V shed 6 bases and J shed 2 bases, with 15 bases lying between them. The CDR3 contains 15 residues. Germline CDR1 and CDR2: SGHRS and YFSETQ.

This clonotype was seen a few times. V is TRBV12-3 or TRBV12-4 and J is TRBJ1-2; D perhaps matches TRBD1 (5 bases). The CDR3 loop spans 14 amino acids. V lost 2 bases and J 3 bases, leaving 10 bases between the germline ends. The CDR3 DNA follows: TGTGCCAGCAGTTTAAGGTCAGGGTACTATGGCTACACCTTC. It codes for CASSLRSGYYGYTF.

The chain joins TRBV4-1 to TRBJ2-3; maybe TRBD1 (5 bases). The CDR3 totals 17 residues. Germline V gene lookup returns CDR1 MGHRA and CDR2 YSYEKL. Between the trimmed V and J ends, which lost 0 bases and 4 bases, there was a span of 17 bases. The CDR3 DNA sequence: TGCGCCAGCAGCCAAGAAAGCGCGGCCCTAGGGGCAGATACGCAGTATTTT. This codes for CASSQESAALGADTQYF.

The chain carries TRBV3-1 and TRBJ2-1, with TRBD2 identical over 12 bases. This CDR3 is 14 amino acids long. V lost 4 bases and J lost 10; bases outside the gene matches: 5. In germline, CDR1 is LGHDT, CDR2 YNNKEL (reference sequence). The CDR3 spells CASSPSGGAQEQFF. DNA for the CDR3: TGTGCCAGCAGCCCTAGCGGGGGGGCCCAAGAGCAGTTCTTC.

This clonotype has a count of ten or more. The rearrangement joins TRBV29-1 to TRBJ2-1, with 9 bases matching TRBD1. V trimming: 4 bases; J trimming: 9 bases; junction bases outside the gene matches: 1. Germline CDR1 SQVTM, CDR2 ANQGSEA. The CDR3 totals 11 residues. This CDR3 reads CSVGTGVEQFF. The CDR3 DNA reads as TGCAGCGTTGGGACAGGGGTTGAGCAGTTCTTC.

There are a few counts of this clonotype. This may stem from a read error, because a much larger clone lies one nucleotide away. This chain connects TRBV7-2 to TRBJ1-6; D might be TRBD1 (6 bases). Germline assignment: CDR1 SGHTA and CDR2 FQGNSA. This CDR3 has 15 residues. Here the CDR3 reads CASSSNRVRNSPPHF. DNA of the CDR3: TGTGCCAGCAGCTCCAACAGGGTTAGGAATTCACCCCCCCACTTT.